The rows below give T cell receptor beta chains drawn from one sample of a study of CD8 T cells in ankylosing spondylitis. TCRdb called the 5' RACE reads again in MiXCR, with one record for every CDR3 protein. Of hundreds of thousands of distinct CDR3 sequences in the sample, 10% to 15% are singletons; the top ten hold approximately 0.46%. The source material was blood, either unsorted or a sorted T cell fraction (not recorded which). These receptors came from a male donor with ankylosing spondylitis. Each CDR3 is given with its conserved first and last residue. A D gene is named only where the DNA matches it firmly. Some rows have no size entry. The others give once, few or many, or a class for an expanded clone.

>-|-|TRBJ1-4|TRBV5-6
TGTGCCAGCAGCTTGAAAAGCAGGGATGAAAAACTGTTTTTT
CASSLKSRDEKLFF
>-|-|TRBJ2-3|TRBV24-1
TGTGCCACCAGTGATTACAGGGTAACAGATACGCAGTATTTT
CATSDYRVTDTQYF
>-|-|TRBJ2-6|TRBV18
TGTGCCAGCTCACCACCGGGGGACCCTAGCTCTGGGGCCAACGTCCTGACTTTC
CASSPPGDPSSGANVLTF
>TRBD1|few|TRBJ2-1|TRBV9
TGTGCCAGCAGCGACAGGGGTTCTCCCTACAATGAGCAGTTCTTC
CASSDRGSPYNEQFF
>-|few|TRBJ2-1|TRBV7-2
TGTGCCAGCAGCCCATTCGCGGAGGCCTCCTACAATGAGCAGTTCTTC
CASSPFAEASYNEQFF
>TRBD1|-|TRBJ2-2|TRBV7-2
TGTGCCAGCAGCTTGGACAGGGATAGCACCGGGGAGCTGTTTTTT
CASSLDRDSTGELFF
>TRBD1|many|TRBJ1-1|TRBV20-1
TGCAGTGCTAAAGACAGGGGGGGAGCTTTCTTT
CSAKDRGGAFF
>TRBD2|-|TRBJ2-7|TRBV6-2/TRBV6-3
TGTGCCAGCAGTTACCCCCTGGGGAGCGGGACGCGGTACGAGCAGTACTTC
CASSYPLGSGTRYEQYF
>TRBD1|-|TRBJ1-6|TRBV18
TGTGCCAGCTCACCGATACAACGACAGGGTAATTCACCCCTCCACTTT
CASSPIQRQGNSPLHF
>TRBD1|many|TRBJ1-2|TRBV5-1
TGCGCCAGCAGCCCCCGTGGGACAGGGAACTATGGCTACACCTTC
CASSPRGTGNYGYTF
>TRBD2|-|TRBJ2-3|TRBV7-9
TGTGCCTCGGAGAGCGGGGGCACAGATACGCAGTATTTT
CASESGGTDTQYF